The 16 T cell receptor beta chains below come from one sample, sequenced in a study of T cells after yellow fever vaccination. TCRdb reprocessed the 5' RACE reads with MiXCR, giving one entry per CDR3 protein. Of some 500,000 distinct CDR3 sequences listed, approximately 13% are singletons. Sequences were derived from PBMCs, sampled on the day of the yellow fever booster vaccination. These receptors originate from a man aged 30 to 39 who received the YFV17D yellow fever vaccine.

This clonotype was detected only a few times. The chain joins TRBV5-1 to TRBJ1-1; possible D gene TRBD1, 5 bases. Germline-derived CDR1 and CDR2 are SGHRS and YFSETQ. V dropped 4 bases and J dropped 4 bases, with 8 bases sitting between them. The CDR3 length is 12 residues. CDR3 DNA sequence: TGCGCCAGCAGCGCTGACAGCACTGAAGCTTTCTTT. Residues: CASSADSTEAFF.

The chain has TRBV20-1 and TRBJ1-3; 9 nucleotides align to TRBD1. The V gene's germline CDR1 is DFQATT and CDR2 SNEGSKA (reference sequence). The CDR3 has 15 amino acids. CDR3 amino acids: CSARPTGGNGNTIYF. In DNA, the CDR3 is TGCAGCGCACGCCCGACAGGGGGTAATGGAAACACCATATATTTT.

This clonotype was found many times. V gene TRBV7-9 combines with J gene TRBJ2-3, with no clear D. In germline, CDR1 is SEHNR, CDR2 FQNEAQ (reference sequence). V was clipped by 6 bases and J by 2 bases, with 6 bases between them. The CDR3 has 12 amino acids. The CDR3 DNA reads TGTGCCAGCAGACCAAACACAGATACGCAGTATTTT. Protein: CASRPNTDTQYF.

This clonotype was observed a handful of times. J is TRBJ1-3 and V is TRBV30; D might be TRBD1 (5 bases). CDR1 is GTSNPN, CDR2 SVGIG, per germline (reference sequence). V dropped 4 bases and J dropped 3 bases, with 13 bases sitting between them. The CDR3 runs 14 residues. The CDR3 sequence: CAWTPRGGGNTIYF. As DNA, the CDR3 is TGTGCCTGGACCCCTCGCGGGGGTGGAAACACCATATATTTT.

This clonotype was counted between two and nine times. The chain carries TRBV19 and TRBJ1-2; the D gene is possibly TRBD1 (5 bases). Germline CDR1 LNHDA, CDR2 SQIVND (reference sequence). V gave up 1 base and J gave up 5 bases, with 14 bases separating them. This CDR3 is built from 15 residues. CDR3 in amino acids: CASSIAGTGGYGYTF. The CDR3 DNA sequence: TGTGCCAGTAGTATAGCAGGCACAGGCGGATATGGCTACACCTTC.

This clonotype was observed a few times. The chain has TRBV24-1 and TRBJ2-7; 9 nucleotides align to TRBD1. V was pared by 9 bases and J by 3 bases, with 5 bases of the junction left unmatched. This CDR3 is built from 13 residues. Germline CDR1 and CDR2: KGHDR and SFDVKD. CDR3 nucleotides: TGTGCCACCCCGGGACAGGGATTCTACGAGCAGTACTTC. This translates into CATPGQGFYEQYF.

This clonotype was recorded at least ten times. The genes are TRBV7-2 and TRBJ2-2, with 7 nucleotides matching TRBD2. CDR3 length equals 17 residues. The germline V gene has CDR1 SGHTA and CDR2 FQGNSA. The V and J ends lost 5 bases and 1 base, in that order; junction bases with no gene match: 10. The CDR3 loop is CASSTLGGSKNTGELFF. The CDR3 region has the DNA TGTGCCAGCAGCACCTTGGGGGGGTCAAAGAACACCGGGGAGCTGTTTTTT. Combining the CDR3 with reference TRBV7-2 and TRBJ2-2 gives the whole variable domain GAGVSQSPSNKVTEKGKDVELRCDPISGHTALYWYRQSLGQGLEFLIYFQGNSAPDKSGLPSDRFSAERTGGSVSTLTIQRTQQEDSAVYLCASSTLGGSKNTGELFFGEGSRLTVL.

V is TRBV6-2 or TRBV6-3 and J is TRBJ2-1; no reliable D call. V lost 4 bases and J 9 bases, leaving 7 bases between the germline ends. Looked up from germline, CDR1 is MNHEY and CDR2 is SVGEGT. This CDR3 has 11 residues. The CDR3 sequence is CASSSLVEQFF. The CDR3 region has the DNA TGTGCCAGCAGTTCGTTGGTTGAGCAGTTCTTC.

The chain combines TRBV20-1 with TRBJ2-7; 8 positions agree with TRBD1. The CDR3 is 13 residues long. Germline-derived CDR1 and CDR2 are DFQATT and SNEGSKA (reference sequence). The J segment lost 5 bases and the V segment lost 6 bases, leaving 9 bases of the junction unmatched. The CDR3, as DNA: TGCAGTGCCCCACAGGACAGGGACGACGAGCAGTACTTC. This sequence encodes CSAPQDRDDEQYF.

This clonotype was counted between two and nine times. The chain couples TRBV29-1 to TRBJ2-3; maybe TRBD2 (6 bases). From germline, CDR1 is SQVTM and CDR2 ANQGSEA. This CDR3 has 14 residues. Trimming shortened V by 6 bases and J by 2 bases, and 15 bases separated the two germline ends. CDR3 coding DNA: TGCAGCGTGTCTCCGGGACTTTACACAGATACGCAGTATTTT. As protein: CSVSPGLYTDTQYF.

There are many counts of this clonotype. The chain is built from TRBV11-2 and TRBJ2-3; TRBD2 is a possible D gene (5 bases). Germline V gene sequence: CDR1 SGHAT, CDR2 FQNNGV. CDR3 length equals 12 residues. Trimming took 5 bases from V and 5 from J, leaving 8 bases between them. The CDR3 DNA follows: TGTGCCAGCAGCGCCGAGGGAGATACGCAGTATTTT. The encoded protein is CASSAEGDTQYF.

This rearrangement joins TRBV9 to TRBJ1-1, with D possibly matching TRBD1 (5 bases). Trimming left V 4 bases short and J 4 bases short, with 17 bases between. Germline V gene data show CDR1 as SGDLS and CDR2 as YYNGEE. CDR3 length equals 15 residues. CDR3 sequence reads: CASSPRVGGSTEAFF. The CDR3 bases are TGTGCCAGCAGCCCCCGGGTGGGGGGAAGCACTGAAGCTTTCTTT.

In this sample, this clonotype turned up many times. V usage is TRBV7-2 and J usage is TRBJ2-7; tentatively, D is TRBD2 (5 bases). CDR3 length equals 15 residues. Germline V gene data show CDR1 as SGHTA and CDR2 as FQGNSA. Deletions cut 2 bases from V and 5 bases from J, with 16 bases between. In DNA, the CDR3 is TGTGCCAGCAGCTTAAGGCGGGCTGGGGAGAACGAGCAGTACTTC. It specifies CASSLRRAGENEQYF.

This clonotype has just a few counts. The rearrangement links TRBV11-2 to TRBJ2-2, with a weak D call TRBD1 (6 bases). V gave up 5 bases and J gave up 4 bases, with 20 bases separating them. Looked up from germline, CDR1 is SGHAT and CDR2 is FQNNGV. The CDR3 has 17 residues. The CDR3 sequence: CASSPVIGGPGTGELFF. In nucleotides, the CDR3 is TGTGCCAGCAGCCCAGTCATTGGGGGCCCGGGCACCGGGGAGCTGTTTTTT.

This clonotype was picked up a small number of times. The J gene is TRBJ2-7, the V gene TRBV10-3, with no clear D. The CDR3 is made up of 18 amino acids. Trimming took 0 bases from V and 0 from J, leaving 18 bases between them. Germline V gene lookup returns CDR1 ENHRY and CDR2 SYGVKD. CDR3 nucleotides: TGTGCCATCAGTGAGTCGGTCGGAGCTACTTCTAGCTCCTACGAGCAGTACTTC. It specifies CAISESVGATSSSYEQYF.

This clonotype was detected many times. The chain carries TRBV7-9 and TRBJ2-1, with a tentative D call TRBD1 (6 bases). The CDR3 is 15 amino acids. The V end lost 6 bases, the J end lost 4 bases, and 16 bases lay between the germline ends. Germline V CDR1 and CDR2: SEHNR, FQNEAQ (reference sequence). CDR3 sequence reads: CASSPTGWGYNEQFF. CDR3 sequence (DNA): TGTGCCAGCAGTCCAACAGGGTGGGGGTACAATGAGCAGTTCTTC. Based on the CDR3 plus reference TRBV7-9 and TRBJ2-1, the full variable domain is DTGVSQNPRHKITKRGQNVTFRCDPISEHNRLYWYRQTLGQGPEFLTYFQNEAQLEKSRLLSDRFSAERPKGSFSTLEIQRTEQGDSAMYLCASSPTGWGYNEQFFGPGTRLTVL.